This T cell receptor beta chain was captured by sequencing in a study of T cell responses to AZD1222 COVID-19 vaccine. Study-level results: The study found Spike-specific TCR breadth and depth rose after two AZD1222 doses. Reportedly, nearly half of unique spike TCRs recognized epitopes outside B.1.351/B.1.1.7 mutations. White British donors predominated, females outnumbered males, and clonal diversity was possibly underestimated. The study found vaccine-associated CD4 TCRs spanning spike, dominant at 160-218 and 743-854.

The method was immunoSEQ multiplex PCR; TCRdb's version includes in-frame clones alone and lacks a portion of them. The sample has about 170,000 clones, 80% to 95% seen once. Trimming left V 4 bases short and J 6 bases short, with 10 bases between. The CDR3 totals 13 residues. CDR1 is SGHNT, CDR2 YYREEE, per germline (reference sequence). Concerning this clone: What it binds is not known.

J is TRBJ2-2 and V is TRBV5-4, with D possibly being TRBD2 (5 bases). This TCR came from an adult in good health. The input for sequencing was peripheral blood, taken on day 0 of AZD1222 vaccination. CDR3 loop: CASSREGAGELFF. The CDR3 nucleotides are TGTGCCAGCAGCCGGGAAGGTGCCGGGGAGCTGTTTTTT.